What follows is one T cell receptor (beta chain) and its context. Its antigen remains unidentified. These data are taken from a study of cytomegalovirus exposure and HLA in healthy donors. Study-wide findings and caveats: Prediction of most subjects' HLA-A and HLA-B alleles by TCR beta sequences was reportedly accurate. Per a prior analysis, the majority of TCR beta V segments were productive roughly 87% or roughly 30% of the time.

This CDR3 spans 17 amino acids. J lost 6 bases, V lost 2 bases, and 12 bases had no gene match. Germline V lookup: CDR1 MNHNS, CDR2 SASEGT. Researchers ran the PCR with 60 Vbeta and 13 Jbeta primers. Using immunoSEQ multiplex PCR, the repertoire was profiled, and TCRdb retains in-frame clones only, with some absent. The table has about 130,000 clones, about 79% seen once. The rearrangement uses TRBV6-1 and TRBJ1-4; 7 bases match TRBD1. The sequencing sample was made of PBMCs. This TCR derives from a woman younger than 30 in good health and CMV-seropositive. The CDR3 reads CASSETPPTGWHEKLFF. The CDR3 bases are TGTGCCAGCAGTGAAACCCCGCCGACAGGGTGGCATGAAAAACTGTTTTTT.